Listed below are T cell receptor beta chains from one sample, sequenced in a study of OX40 agonist ivuxolimab in advanced cancers. Clones were read by immunoSEQ multiplex PCR, and TCRdb kept only the in-frame ones, dropping some. The sample lists 67,000 or so clones, 86% occurring once. The sequencing used CD4+ or CD8+ T cells sorted from blood, collected in a trial of the OX40 agonist ivuxolimab. The receptors shown here come from an adult with an advanced solid tumor such as melanoma, head and neck, liver or kidney cancer. The CDR3 runs from the conserved cysteine through the conserved F or W. Each record gives: V gene, J gene, CDR3 protein.

>TRBV7-6|TRBJ2-3
CASSLQGPTGDTQYF
>TRBV2|TRBJ2-1
CASRWEGARNEQFF
>TRBV6-5|TRBJ1-5
CASSYSSPYSNQPQHF
>TRBV6-1|TRBJ1-5
CASSVGTISNQPQHF
>TRBV5-1|TRBJ1-4
CASCLEGQGEKLFF
>TRBV7-3|TRBJ2-2
CASSLASGNTGELFF
>TRBV6-5|TRBJ1-2
CASSYSPVGGYTF
>TRBV5-1|TRBJ2-1
CASSPGSSYNEQFF
>TRBV5-5|TRBJ1-1
CASSSGGAGTEAFF
>TRBV7-8|TRBJ1-4
CASSLGTGLEKLFF
>TRBV4-1|TRBJ2-1
CASSQDPGQNEQFF
>TRBV6-1|TRBJ2-7
CASSEVNISEQYF
>TRBV5-8|TRBJ2-2
CASRGLGAGELFF
>TRBV19|TRBJ1-1
CASSWGIAVDTEAFF
>TRBV25-1|TRBJ2-7
CASSESPFTYEQYF
>TRBV6-1|TRBJ2-7
CASRRDTVTYEQYF
>TRBV5-6|TRBJ1-1
CASSSDRGNVNTEAFF
>TRBV19|TRBJ2-7
CASSMGVTGFAYEQYF
>TRBV28|TRBJ2-7
CASSLVARMDEQYF
>TRBV5-1|TRBJ2-7
CASSLVGDEQYF
>TRBV30|TRBJ2-2
CAWSVGLAGNTGELFF
>TRBV5-1|TRBJ2-2
CASSLAGADTGELFF
>TRBV7-9|TRBJ1-2
CASSYFENYGYTF
>TRBV29-1|TRBJ2-3
CSVDASGMVDTQYF
>TRBV7-2|TRBJ2-2
CASSLSSSRTGELFF
>TRBV29-1|.
CSVEGSTGNYEQYF
>TRBV18|TRBJ2-7
CASSRGVGPYEQYF
>TRBV7-2|TRBJ2-1
CASSLGGLAGLNEQFF
>TRBV29-1|TRBJ2-1
CSVKDSYSNEQFF
>TRBV30|TRBJ2-7
CAYSGTGGLEQYF
>TRBV18|TRBJ1-6
CASSPDRDSPLHF
>TRBV9|TRBJ2-2
CASSVQGIDTGELFF
>TRBV4-1|TRBJ1-4
CASSRDSGTGGEKLFF
>TRBV30|TRBJ1-2
CAWSLSYGYTF
>TRBV30|TRBJ1-2
CAWEGQGQGGGYTF
>TRBV28|TRBJ2-3
CASSSQGGSTDTQYF
>TRBV27|TRBJ1-2
CASSLRRGGYGYTF
>TRBV19|TRBJ1-5
CASSSAGEGGQPQHF
>TRBV27|TRBJ1-2
CASSLVSGRDGYTF
>TRBV4-2|TRBJ2-5
CASSLGQGQGTQYF
>TRBV5-8|TRBJ2-7
CASSLNGANEQYF
>TRBV30|TRBJ2-3
CAWTGVADTQYF
>TRBV7-2|TRBJ1-1
CASSLSVNTEAFF
>TRBV25-1|TRBJ2-7
CASSPGGAAEQYF
>TRBV7-2|TRBJ2-2
CASSSGWGNTGELFF